What follows are 20 T cell receptor beta chains derived from one specimen sequenced in a study of blood T cell repertoires in COVID-19. The data were produced by immunoSEQ multiplex PCR, yet TCRdb's version contains in-frame clones alone and is incomplete. This table has about 200,000 clones, about 82% appearing once. Sequences were obtained from peripheral blood. The receptor source for this set is a man aged 60 to 75 with COVID-19, enrolled during active disease.

The chain joins TRBV9 to TRBJ2-7; TRBD1 matches at 7 bases. V gave up 0 bases and J gave up 2 bases; unmatched junction bases: 5. Germline V CDR1 and CDR2: SGDLS, YYNGEE. The CDR3 sequence is 15 residues long. In DNA, the CDR3 is TGTGCCAGCAGCGTAGAGTCGGGACAGACCTACGAGCAGTACTTC. Protein product: CASSVESGQTYEQYF.

V gene TRBV4-1 combines with J gene TRBJ1-4; unclear D gene. Germline loops: CDR1 MGHRA, CDR2 YSYEKL. V gave up 1 base and J gave up 11 bases, with 11 bases separating them. The CDR3 is 13 amino acids. CDR3 nucleotides: TGCGCCAGCAGCCAAGTACTCGGGGAGAAACTGTTTTTT. This sequence encodes CASSQVLGEKLFF.

This chain uses TRBV9 with TRBJ1-1, with 11 bases identical to TRBD1. Trimming took 4 bases from V and 4 from J; bases not matched to a gene: 3. This CDR3 has 14 residues. CDR1 is SGDLS and CDR2 is YYNGEE in the germline V gene. The CDR3 reads CASSFGTGGTEAFF. CDR3 in DNA: TGTGCCAGCAGCTTCGGGACAGGGGGCACTGAAGCTTTCTTT.

V and J are TRBV6-5 and TRBJ1-1, with D perhaps matching TRBD1 (6 bases). The CDR3 is 14 residues long. Deletions cut 6 bases from V and 5 bases from J, with 16 bases between. CDR1 and CDR2 from the germline V gene are MNHEY and SVGAGI. DNA of the CDR3: TGTGCCAGCAGCATCGGGGGGGGGCGGACTGAAGCTTTCTTT. Its translation: CASSIGGGRTEAFF.

V usage is TRBV5-1 and J usage is TRBJ2-1, with TRBD2 identical over 13 bases. Germline V gene data show CDR1 as SGHRS and CDR2 as YFSETQ. Germline trimming cut 7 bases from V and 0 bases from J; bases unmatched to any gene: 7. The CDR3 length is 17 residues. The CDR3 region is CASRGTSGVSSYNEQFF. In DNA, the CDR3 is TGCGCCAGCCGGGGGACTAGCGGGGTTTCCTCCTACAATGAGCAGTTCTTC.

CDR3 sequence (DNA): TGTGCCGCCCGGACAGCCTCCTATGGCTACACCTTC. Translation gives CAARTASYGYTF. The rearrangement links TRBV10-3 to TRBJ1-2, with D maybe TRBD1 (6 bases). The CDR3 spans 12 residues. The germline V and J ends were trimmed by 11 bases and 4 bases, with 14 bases remaining between them. Germline V CDR1 and CDR2: ENHRY, SYGVKD.

The CDR3, as DNA: TGTGCCAGCAGCCAACGTAGGAGTTATGGCTACACCTTC. Protein product: CASSQRRSYGYTF. J is TRBJ1-2 and V is TRBV3-1 (or the pseudogene TRBV3-2); D is undetermined. V gave up 2 bases and J gave up 5 bases, with 9 bases separating them. The CDR3 totals 13 residues. Germline CDR1 is LGHDT and CDR2 is YNNKEL (reference sequence).

The rearrangement uses TRBV5-1 and TRBJ1-5; no definite D call. V lost 4 bases to trimming and J lost 6 bases, with 17 bases between them. The CDR3 spans 15 residues. Germline CDR1 SGHRS, CDR2 YFSETQ. This CDR3 reads CASSPSPVRAQPQHF. The CDR3 DNA reads as TGCGCCAGCAGCCCATCTCCCGTGAGGGCTCAGCCCCAGCATTTT.

This chain connects TRBV30 to TRBJ1-5, with D maybe TRBD1 (6 bases). Germline assignment: CDR1 GTSNPN and CDR2 SVGIG (reference sequence). V gave up 0 bases and J gave up 2 bases, with 11 bases separating them. The CDR3 totals 15 residues. The chain's CDR3 is CAWSVQGSGNQPQHF. Written as DNA, the CDR3 is TGTGCCTGGAGTGTACAGGGATCGGGCAATCAGCCCCAGCATTTT.

The J gene is TRBJ1-1, the V gene TRBV5-1; D possibly corresponds to TRBD1 (5 bases). The germline gives CDR1 SGHRS, CDR2 YFSETQ. Between the trimmed V and J ends, which lost 0 bases and 5 bases, there was a span of 17 bases. The CDR3 sequence is 16 residues long. The CDR3 DNA reads TGCGCCAGCAGCTTGGGGGGGACTTACGGAGGGACTGAAGCTTTCTTT. This encodes CASSLGGTYGGTEAFF.

J is TRBJ2-5 and V is TRBV18, with a possible D match to TRBD2 (5 bases). V was shortened by 4 bases and J by 4 bases, with 10 bases between the two germline ends. This CDR3 has 13 residues. CDR1 is KGHSH and CDR2 is LQKENI in the germline V gene. The CDR3 coding sequence is TGTGCCAGCTCACGGGCCCGGGGAGAGACCCAGTACTTC. This gives the protein CASSRARGETQYF.

The chain employs TRBV21-1 and TRBJ1-3. TRBV21-1 is assigned pseudogene status. CDR3 length equals 16 residues. As DNA, the CDR3 is TGTGCCAGCAGCAAAGTTCATCGGGGGTACGGAAACACCATATATTTT. It specifies CASSKVHRGYGNTIYF.

In its sample, this clone was seen once. The chain recombines TRBV5-1 with TRBJ1-1, with D hard to call. The CDR3 consists of 16 residues. V shed 4 bases and J shed 1 base, with 17 bases lying between them. Per the germline V gene, CDR1 is SGHRS and CDR2 is YFSETQ. The CDR3 loop is CASSLPLVAGNTEAFF. The CDR3 nucleotides are TGCGCCAGCAGCCTCCCCCTTGTCGCAGGGAACACTGAAGCTTTCTTT.

The V call is TRBV5-4, the J call TRBJ2-3; possible D gene TRBD1, 6 bases. This CDR3 is built from 14 residues. The V end lost 1 base, the J end lost 9 bases, and 15 bases lay between the germline ends. Germline CDR1 SGHNT, CDR2 YYREEE (reference sequence). The CDR3 sequence is CASSLFWSQGTQYF. The CDR3 nucleotides read TGTGCCAGCAGCTTGTTTTGGTCCCAGGGGACGCAGTATTTT.

The chain employs TRBV6-5 and TRBJ2-7; the match to TRBD2 covers 9 bases. The trim removed 6 bases at V and 5 bases at J, leaving 8 bases unmatched. The germline CDR1 and CDR2 sequences are MNHEY and SVGAGI. The CDR3 is 14 residues long. CDR3 sequence: CASSSGLASDEQYF. In DNA form, the CDR3 reads TGTGCCAGCAGCTCAGGACTAGCGTCCGACGAGCAGTACTTC.

The chain employs TRBV6-5 and TRBJ2-1, with D perhaps matching TRBD2 (5 bases). The CDR3 extends over 12 amino acids. The germline V gene encodes CDR1 MNHEY and CDR2 SVGAGI. The V and J ends lost 8 bases and 8 bases respectively, with 13 bases between them. CDR3 residues: CASRREGYEQFF. The CDR3 DNA is TGTGCCAGCCGTCGGGAAGGGTATGAGCAGTTCTTC.

J is TRBJ2-6 and V is TRBV9; 7 positions agree with TRBD2. Losses at the gene ends were 3 bases for V and 2 bases for J; bases not matched to a gene: 5. This CDR3 contains 16 residues. Germline lookup yields CDR1 SGDLS and CDR2 YYNGEE. The CDR3, as DNA: TGTGCCAGCAGCGCAGCGGGGAGTCCTGGGGCCAACGTCCTGACTTTC. Protein: CASSAAGSPGANVLTF.

This clone appeared once. This chain links TRBV3-1 (or the pseudogene TRBV3-2) with TRBJ2-3; possible D gene TRBD2, 7 bases. This CDR3 is built from 17 residues. Trimming stripped 5 bases from V and 1 base from J, with 19 bases between. Germline-derived CDR1 and CDR2 are LGHDT and YNNKEL (reference sequence). The CDR3 sequence: CASSEGGGRVRTDTQYF. In DNA, the CDR3 is TGTGCCAGCAGCGAAGGGGGAGGGCGCGTCCGCACAGATACGCAGTATTTT.

A few counts support this clone. CDR3 amino acids: CASSLQGGNTEAFF. DNA of the CDR3: TGTGCCAGCAGCTTACAGGGGGGGAACACTGAAGCTTTCTTT. This rearrangement joins TRBV7-2 to TRBJ1-1; 7 bases map to TRBD1. Germline-derived CDR1 and CDR2 are SGHTA and FQGNSA. The CDR3 has 14 amino acids. J gave up 1 base and V 2 bases, and 1 base lay outside the gene matches. The entire variable domain, with the rest obtained from reference TRBV7-2 and TRBJ1-1, is as follows: GAGVSQSPSNKVTEKGKDVELRCDPISGHTALYWYRQSLGQGLEFLIYFQGNSAPDKSGLPSDRFSAERTGGSVSTLTIQRTQQEDSAVYLCASSLQGGNTEAFFGQGTRLTVV.

The chain recombines TRBV5-8 with TRBJ2-1; D may be TRBD1 (5 bases). This CDR3 region has 15 residues. The V gene's germline CDR1 is SGHTS and CDR2 YDEGEE. Trimming took 6 bases from V and 5 from J, leaving 18 bases between them. CDR3 DNA: TGTGCCAGCACCTCAAGACCGCCCAGGGACAATGAGCAGTTCTTC. Translated: CASTSRPPRDNEQFF.